Listed below are T cell receptor beta chains from one sample, sequenced in a study of blood T cells in healthy people across ages. TCRdb fed the 5' RACE reads into MiXCR, producing one record per CDR3 protein. The data contain approximately 1,700,000 distinct CDR3 sequences, roughly two fifths of them seen just once; the ten biggest clones take up around 23%. Sample: blood. Receptor source: a human donor in good health. Each CDR3 is given with its conserved first and last residue. The D gene is left open where the match is weak. The size of a clone is reported for some rows only, either as once, few or many, or as a class for expanded clones.

V gene: TRBV6-2/TRBV6-3; clone size: once; D gene: NA; J gene: TRBJ1-2; CDR3 protein: CASSRRHNYGYTF; CDR3 DNA: TGTGCCAGCAGTCGACGACACAACTATGGCTACACCTTC
V gene: TRBV20-1; clone size: NA; D gene: TRBD1; J gene: TRBJ1-5; CDR3 protein: CSVRQGAGNQPQHF; CDR3 DNA: TGCAGTGTCCGACAGGGGGCGGGGAATCAGCCCCAGCATTTT
V gene: TRBV7-9; clone size: few; D gene: TRBD1; J gene: TRBJ2-7; CDR3 protein: CASSPGQGAWDSYEQYF; CDR3 DNA: TGTGCCAGCAGTCCGGGACAGGGTGCTTGGGATTCCTACGAGCAGTACTTC
V gene: TRBV5-6; clone size: NA; D gene: NA; J gene: TRBJ1-5; CDR3 protein: CASSLMSDSRRPQHF; CDR3 DNA: TGTGCCAGCAGCTTGATGTCGGACAGCCGGAGGCCCCAGCATTTT
V gene: TRBV12-3/TRBV12-4; clone size: few; D gene: TRBD1; J gene: TRBJ2-1; CDR3 protein: CASSQTGGPEQFF; CDR3 DNA: TGTGCCAGCAGCCAGACAGGGGGCCCTGAGCAGTTCTTC
V gene: TRBV7-8; clone size: NA; D gene: NA; J gene: TRBJ2-1; CDR3 protein: CASSLEFQYNEQFF; CDR3 DNA: TGTGCCAGCAGCTTAGAGTTTCAGTACAATGAGCAGTTCTTC
V gene: TRBV6-5; clone size: NA; D gene: NA; J gene: TRBJ2-5; CDR3 protein: CAAKQGTGETQYF; CDR3 DNA: TGTGCCGCCAAGCAGGGAACAGGAGAGACCCAGTACTTC
V gene: TRBV7-2; clone size: many; D gene: NA; J gene: TRBJ2-7; CDR3 protein: CASSLRSGVDAYEQYF; CDR3 DNA: TGTGCCAGCAGCTTACGGTCAGGGGTGGATGCCTACGAGCAGTACTTC
V gene: TRBV4-3; clone size: NA; D gene: NA; J gene: TRBJ2-7; CDR3 protein: CAVPPPSSYEQYF; CDR3 DNA: TGCGCCGTACCTCCACCTAGCTCCTACGAGCAGTACTTC
V gene: TRBV12-3/TRBV12-4; clone size: NA; D gene: TRBD1; J gene: TRBJ1-2; CDR3 protein: CASSPAGQNYGYTF; CDR3 DNA: TGTGCCAGCAGCCCCGCGGGACAGAATTATGGCTACACCTTC
V gene: TRBV6-5; clone size: few; D gene: TRBD2; J gene: TRBJ2-1; CDR3 protein: CASSYQGLAGAPYYGEQFF; CDR3 DNA: TGTGCCAGCAGTTACCAGGGACTAGCGGGGGCGCCGTACTATGGTGAGCAGTTCTTC
V gene: TRBV3-1; clone size: NA; D gene: NA; J gene: TRBJ2-7; CDR3 protein: CASSLDTVNSPRGSYSYEQYF; CDR3 DNA: TGTGCCAGCAGCCTAGACACCGTAAACTCTCCCAGGGGTTCCTACTCCTACGAGCAGTACTTC
V gene: TRBV5-1; clone size: NA; D gene: NA; J gene: TRBJ2-2; CDR3 protein: CASSSNPGPYTGELFF; CDR3 DNA: TGCGCCAGCAGCTCGAACCCGGGACCTTACACCGGGGAGCTGTTTTTT
V gene: TRBV7-2; clone size: few; D gene: NA; J gene: TRBJ2-3; CDR3 protein: CASSLVQNGDQYF; CDR3 DNA: TGTGCCAGCAGCTTAGTTCAAAACGGGGACCAGTATTTT
V gene: TRBV5-4; clone size: NA; D gene: NA; J gene: TRBJ2-3; CDR3 protein: CASSLDTPDTQYF; CDR3 DNA: TGTGCCAGCAGCCTCGACACGCCAGATACGCAGTATTTT
V gene: TRBV10-3; clone size: few; D gene: NA; J gene: TRBJ2-5; CDR3 protein: CATEPSGEGGTQYF; CDR3 DNA: TGTGCCACCGAACCGTCAGGGGAAGGGGGGACCCAGTACTTC
V gene: TRBV6-6; clone size: NA; D gene: NA; J gene: TRBJ1-5; CDR3 protein: CASSYVRDGNQPQHF; CDR3 DNA: TGTGCCAGCAGTTACGTACGGGACGGTAATCAGCCCCAGCATTTT
V gene: TRBV24-1; clone size: few; D gene: TRBD2; J gene: TRBJ2-1; CDR3 protein: CATSDGTRPNEQFF; CDR3 DNA: TGTGCCACCAGTGATGGGACTAGGCCCAATGAGCAGTTCTTC
V gene: TRBV15; clone size: NA; D gene: NA; J gene: TRBJ2-7; CDR3 protein: CATSRDPRQGYEQYF; CDR3 DNA: TGTGCCACCAGCAGGGATCCGAGACAAGGATACGAGCAGTACTTC
V gene: TRBV7-3; clone size: NA; D gene: TRBD1; J gene: TRBJ2-3; CDR3 protein: CASSSGDRGPLWDTQYF; CDR3 DNA: TGTGCCAGCAGCTCAGGGGACAGGGGACCCCTTTGGGATACGCAGTATTTT
V gene: TRBV6-2/TRBV6-3; clone size: many; D gene: NA; J gene: TRBJ2-7; CDR3 protein: CASGYEQYF; CDR3 DNA: TGTGCCAGCGGCTACGAGCAGTACTTC
V gene: TRBV27; clone size: NA; D gene: TRBD1; J gene: TRBJ2-7; CDR3 protein: CASSPQGASEQYF; CDR3 DNA: TGTGCCAGCAGTCCCCAGGGGGCGAGTGAGCAGTACTTC
V gene: TRBV7-2; clone size: NA; D gene: NA; J gene: TRBJ2-1; CDR3 protein: CASSLVTKNTEAGVNEQFF; CDR3 DNA: TGTGCCAGCAGCTTAGTGACAAAGAACACTGAAGCTGGAGTCAATGAGCAGTTCTTC
V gene: TRBV7-9; clone size: many; D gene: NA; J gene: TRBJ2-3; CDR3 protein: CASSSQDGGDTQYF; CDR3 DNA: TGTGCCAGCAGTTCTCAGGATGGGGGGGATACGCAGTATTTT
V gene: TRBV5-1; clone size: NA; D gene: NA; J gene: TRBJ2-5; CDR3 protein: CASSQPQGATETQYF; CDR3 DNA: TGCGCCAGCAGTCAACCACAGGGAGCGACAGAGACCCAGTACTTC
V gene: TRBV7-2; clone size: few; D gene: NA; J gene: TRBJ2-7; CDR3 protein: CASSRGRRNYEQYF; CDR3 DNA: TGTGCCAGCAGCCGAGGTAGGAGGAACTACGAGCAGTACTTC
V gene: TRBV25-1; clone size: NA; D gene: NA; J gene: TRBJ2-1; CDR3 protein: CASSKHSGRRYNEQFF; CDR3 DNA: TGTGCCAGCAGTAAACACTCGGGGAGGCGATACAATGAGCAGTTCTTC
V gene: TRBV28; clone size: once; D gene: NA; J gene: TRBJ2-1; CDR3 protein: CTSSGVEQFF; CDR3 DNA: TGTACCAGCTCAGGGGTTGAGCAGTTCTTC
V gene: TRBV7-9; clone size: NA; D gene: NA; J gene: TRBJ1-6; CDR3 protein: CASSLADPTVNSPLHF; CDR3 DNA: TGTGCCAGCAGCTTAGCGGATCCGACGGTGAATTCACCCCTCCACTTT